This T cell receptor beta chain was sequenced in a study of T cells after yellow fever vaccination. Turning to this clonotype: The target antigen is unknown.

TCRdb called the 5' RACE reads again in MiXCR, with one record for every CDR3 protein. The sample gives about 260,000 distinct CDR3 sequences, around 5.3% of which show up once; around 3.5% is in the top ten. Overall study results and limits: Post-booster repertoires again held most primary-vaccination clones (about 96% CD4, about 88% CD8). The secondary response was weaker, and its peak arrived faster, on day 5 versus 15.

The source of this sequence is a man aged 18 to 30 who received the YFV17D yellow fever vaccine. Material: CD4+ T cells sorted from PBMCs, obtained on the day of the yellow fever booster vaccination.

The CDR3 protein is CASRGDRKNTGELFF. CDR3 coding DNA: TGTGCCAGCAGGGGGGACAGGAAGAACACCGGGGAGCTGTTTTTT. The chain links TRBV12-3 or TRBV12-4 to TRBJ2-2, with 8 bases identical to TRBD1. CDR3 size: 15 residues. V lost 6 bases, J lost 1 base, and 4 bases stayed unmatched.